This is a list of T cell receptor beta chains from one sample in a study of T cell responses to AZD1222 COVID-19 vaccine. Libraries were prepared by immunoSEQ multiplex PCR; TCRdb keeps only in-frame clonotypes and omits some of them. The sample carries some 64,000 clones, roughly 87% recorded once. The sample was peripheral blood, taken on day 0 of AZD1222 vaccination. Every receptor here comes from an adult in good health. Each CDR3 is given with its conserved first and last residue. Fields, in order: clone size, D gene, V gene, J gene, CDR3 DNA, CDR3 protein. The D gene is left open where the match is weak. Not every row has a clone size; where given, it reads once, few, many or a size class.

clone_size: -
d_call: TRBD1
v_call: TRBV11-2
j_call: TRBJ1-4
cdr3_nt: TGTGCCAGCAGCCCAGTCGACAGGGGCGCCGCAACTAATGAAAAACTGTTTTTT
cdr3_aa: CASSPVDRGAATNEKLFF

clone_size: -
d_call: TRBD2
v_call: TRBV11-3
j_call: TRBJ2-5
cdr3_nt: TGTGCCAGCAGCCGTCGGCTTCTCGCGGGGGGCGAGAAAGAGACCCAGTACTTC
cdr3_aa: CASSRRLLAGGEKETQYF

clone_size: -
d_call: -
v_call: TRBV30
j_call: TRBJ1-3
cdr3_nt: TGTGCCTGGAGCGACGGCGGGACCGCGGGAAACACCATATATTTT
cdr3_aa: CAWSDGGTAGNTIYF

clone_size: -
d_call: TRBD2
v_call: TRBV15
j_call: TRBJ2-7
cdr3_nt: TGTGCCACCAGCGTCGGCCGCGGGAGTGTGTCAGAGCAGTACTTC
cdr3_aa: CATSVGRGSVSEQYF

clone_size: -
d_call: TRBD1
v_call: TRBV4-2
j_call: TRBJ1-2
cdr3_nt: TGTGCCAGCAGCCAAGAAAGGGCAGGGGGTACCCTAAACTATGGCTACACCTTC
cdr3_aa: CASSQERAGGTLNYGYTF

clone_size: once
d_call: -
v_call: TRBV7-3
j_call: TRBJ1-1
cdr3_nt: TGTGCCAGCAGCTCGGGACGGACAGAAAACACTGAAGCTTTCTTT
cdr3_aa: CASSSGRTENTEAFF

clone_size: -
d_call: -
v_call: TRBV10-1
j_call: TRBJ1-5
cdr3_nt: TGCGCCAGCAGTGAGTGGGTAAATCAGCCCCAGCATTTT
cdr3_aa: CASSEWVNQPQHF

clone_size: -
d_call: -
v_call: TRBV11-1
j_call: TRBJ2-5
cdr3_nt: TGTGCCAGCGGTTATACAGGGTACCTTCAAGAGACCCAGTACTTC
cdr3_aa: CASGYTGYLQETQYF

clone_size: once
d_call: -
v_call: TRBV5-1
j_call: TRBJ1-4
cdr3_nt: TGCGCCAGCAGTTCCTCCGGGAATGAAAAACTGTTTTTT
cdr3_aa: CASSSSGNEKLFF

clone_size: -
d_call: -
v_call: TRBV3-1/TRBV3-2
j_call: TRBJ2-1
cdr3_nt: TGTGCCAGCAGCCAAGGAACAGCGTGGCCTCTATTCTCCTACAATGAGCAGTTCTTC
cdr3_aa: CASSQGTAWPLFSYNEQFF

clone_size: -
d_call: TRBD1
v_call: TRBV12-3/TRBV12-4
j_call: TRBJ2-7
cdr3_nt: TGTGCCAGTACGGGGACAGGCATCGGCGAGCAGTACTTC
cdr3_aa: CASTGTGIGEQYF

clone_size: once
d_call: -
v_call: TRBV11-2
j_call: TRBJ1-2
cdr3_nt: TGTGCCAGCAGCCTCACGTCCGGGACGGCCAGTGGCTACACCTTC
cdr3_aa: CASSLTSGTASGYTF

clone_size: -
d_call: TRBD1
v_call: TRBV6-5
j_call: TRBJ2-7
cdr3_nt: TGTGCCAGCCCAAGGCCCGGGACAGCCCCGAGCGAGCAGTACTTC
cdr3_aa: CASPRPGTAPSEQYF

clone_size: few
d_call: TRBD1
v_call: TRBV3-1/TRBV3-2
j_call: TRBJ1-6
cdr3_nt: TGTGCCAGCAGCCTGAGGGACAGGCTCGATTCACCCCTCCACTTT
cdr3_aa: CASSLRDRLDSPLHF

clone_size: -
d_call: -
v_call: TRBV7-2
j_call: TRBJ2-1
cdr3_nt: TGTGCCAGCAGCTGGCACCTAGAGGCCTACAATGAGCAGTTCTTC
cdr3_aa: CASSWHLEAYNEQFF

clone_size: -
d_call: -
v_call: TRBV30
j_call: TRBJ2-1
cdr3_nt: TGTGCCTGGAGGTTTGCCGGGGACAATGAGCAGTTCTTC
cdr3_aa: CAWRFAGDNEQFF

clone_size: -
d_call: -
v_call: TRBV15
j_call: TRBJ1-5
cdr3_nt: TGTGCCACCGCCCAGGGTAGCAATCAGCCCCAGCATTTT
cdr3_aa: CATAQGSNQPQHF

clone_size: -
d_call: TRBD1
v_call: TRBV19
j_call: TRBJ1-5
cdr3_nt: TGTGCCAGTAGTATGAGGGGGCGCGGCAATCAGCCCCAGCATTTT
cdr3_aa: CASSMRGRGNQPQHF

clone_size: -
d_call: -
v_call: TRBV28
j_call: TRBJ2-7
cdr3_nt: TGTGCCAGCAGTCCCGGACCCGCGGAAGAGCAGTACTTC
cdr3_aa: CASSPGPAEEQYF

clone_size: few
d_call: -
v_call: TRBV30
j_call: TRBJ1-1
cdr3_nt: TGTGCCTGGAGTGCACGTATAGAAAGGGGAGCTTTCTTT
cdr3_aa: CAWSARIERGAFF

clone_size: -
d_call: TRBD2
v_call: TRBV29-1
j_call: TRBJ2-1
cdr3_nt: TGCAGCGGAGCGGGAACTTTAATGGATGAGCAGTTCTTC
cdr3_aa: CSGAGTLMDEQFF

clone_size: -
d_call: -
v_call: TRBV6-5
j_call: TRBJ2-3
cdr3_nt: TGTGCCAGCAGTTCCCGCCGGAGGGCCCCAGATACGCAGTATTTT
cdr3_aa: CASSSRRRAPDTQYF

clone_size: -
d_call: -
v_call: TRBV30
j_call: TRBJ1-5
cdr3_nt: TGTGCCTGGAGTGGTCATAGCAATCAGCCCCAGCATTTT
cdr3_aa: CAWSGHSNQPQHF

clone_size: -
d_call: -
v_call: TRBV6-5
j_call: TRBJ1-5
cdr3_nt: TGTGCCAGCGGTCAGGACTATAGCAATCAGCCCCAGCATTTT
cdr3_aa: CASGQDYSNQPQHF

clone_size: -
d_call: TRBD1
v_call: TRBV6-6
j_call: TRBJ2-7
cdr3_nt: TGTGCCAGCAGTAAGGGACAGGGTCCCTACGAGCAGTACTTC
cdr3_aa: CASSKGQGPYEQYF

clone_size: -
d_call: TRBD1
v_call: TRBV5-6
j_call: TRBJ1-1
cdr3_nt: TGTGCCAGCAGTCGGGACAGGGGCCTCACGGCCACTGAAGCTTTCTTT
cdr3_aa: CASSRDRGLTATEAFF

clone_size: few
d_call: TRBD1
v_call: TRBV18
j_call: TRBJ1-2
cdr3_nt: TGTGCCAGCTCACCAGGGGACAGTAACTATGGCTACACCTTC
cdr3_aa: CASSPGDSNYGYTF

clone_size: -
d_call: TRBD2
v_call: TRBV10-3
j_call: TRBJ2-1
cdr3_nt: TGTGCCATCAGCCGGGAGGGGCGACACAATGAGCAGTTCTTC
cdr3_aa: CAISREGRHNEQFF

clone_size: -
d_call: -
v_call: TRBV5-3
j_call: TRBJ2-3
cdr3_nt: TGTGCCAGAAGCCCTCGGCCAGGGCCTTTCTGGGGAGATACGCAGTATTTT
cdr3_aa: CARSPRPGPFWGDTQYF

clone_size: -
d_call: -
v_call: TRBV11-3
j_call: TRBJ2-7
cdr3_nt: TGTGCCAGCACTCAGACAGTAGGCTCCTACGAGCAGTACTTC
cdr3_aa: CASTQTVGSYEQYF

clone_size: -
d_call: TRBD1
v_call: TRBV9
j_call: TRBJ2-7
cdr3_nt: TGTGCCAGCAGCGTAGCCCCTCAGGGGGCAAAAAGTGGCGAGCAGTACTTC
cdr3_aa: CASSVAPQGAKSGEQYF

clone_size: -
d_call: -
v_call: TRBV7-2
j_call: TRBJ1-2
cdr3_nt: TGTGCCAGCAGCTTAGGTGTTCGGGAGGGCTACACCTTC
cdr3_aa: CASSLGVREGYTF

clone_size: -
d_call: -
v_call: TRBV29-1
j_call: TRBJ2-5
cdr3_nt: TGCAGCGTTAAGGGCGAGGGCCAAGAGACCCAGTACTTC
cdr3_aa: CSVKGEGQETQYF

clone_size: -
d_call: -
v_call: TRBV10-2
j_call: TRBJ2-5
cdr3_nt: TGCGCCAGCAGTGATATGGAAGAGACCCAGTACTTC
cdr3_aa: CASSDMEETQYF

clone_size: once
d_call: -
v_call: TRBV6-5
j_call: TRBJ1-2
cdr3_nt: TGTGCCAGCAACTTCGGGGGTGGCTACACCTTC
cdr3_aa: CASNFGGGYTF

clone_size: -
d_call: -
v_call: TRBV5-5
j_call: TRBJ2-4
cdr3_nt: TGTGCCAGCAGCGTGGATGTGGGGTACGGCAAAAACATTCAGTACTTC
cdr3_aa: CASSVDVGYGKNIQYF

clone_size: -
d_call: -
v_call: TRBV24-1
j_call: TRBJ2-2
cdr3_nt: TGTGCCACCTCCCCCGGGATGAACACCGGGGAGCTGTTTTTT
cdr3_aa: CATSPGMNTGELFF

clone_size: -
d_call: TRBD2
v_call: TRBV30
j_call: TRBJ2-3
cdr3_nt: TGTGCCTGGATCCCCCGCGGACTAGTGAGAGATACGCAGTATTTT
cdr3_aa: CAWIPRGLVRDTQYF

clone_size: -
d_call: TRBD1
v_call: TRBV7-2
j_call: TRBJ1-6
cdr3_nt: TGTGCCAGCAGCCCGGTACAGGGGACCTATAATTCACCCCTCCACTTT
cdr3_aa: CASSPVQGTYNSPLHF

clone_size: -
d_call: -
v_call: TRBV4-2
j_call: TRBJ1-4
cdr3_nt: TGTGCCAGCAGCCAAGTTGCAGTTCGTAATGAAAAACTGTTTTTT
cdr3_aa: CASSQVAVRNEKLFF

clone_size: -
d_call: TRBD2
v_call: TRBV7-2
j_call: TRBJ2-2
cdr3_nt: TGTGCCAGCAGCAAGCCGACTCGCGGGGGGGCCATCACCGGGGAGCTGTTTTTT
cdr3_aa: CASSKPTRGGAITGELFF

clone_size: -
d_call: TRBD1
v_call: TRBV7-2
j_call: TRBJ2-7
cdr3_nt: TGTGCCAGCGGAAACGCCGGGACAGGGTTCCACGAGCAGTACTTC
cdr3_aa: CASGNAGTGFHEQYF

clone_size: -
d_call: -
v_call: TRBV19
j_call: TRBJ2-3
cdr3_nt: TGTGCCAGTAGTGCCTTATCCACAGATACGCAGTATTTT
cdr3_aa: CASSALSTDTQYF